This TCR beta chain was captured by sequencing in a study of Graves' ophthalmopathy and Graves' hyperthyroidism. This clonotype was found many times. V lost 2 bases, J lost 4 bases, and 14 bases lay in between. Germline CDR1 reads MNHEY; CDR2 reads SVGAGI. This CDR3 contains 15 residues. RNA served as the template for amplifying TCR beta CDR3 regions. An opening RT-PCR round employed HTBI primers and preceded a second-round multiplex PCR. MiXCR was run by TCRdb on the multiplex PCR reads, yielding one entry per CDR3 protein. The repertoire holds hundreds of thousands of distinct CDR3 sequences, 22% seen once, with approximately 6.9% in the top ten.

V usage is TRBV6-5 and J usage is TRBJ1-2; TRBD1 is a possible D gene (6 bases). The TCR comes from a woman aged 18-30 years with stable Graves' hyperthyroidism. Some clones in this sample may be carry-over from other donors' samples. Input material: peripheral blood. The CDR3 loop is CASSYGSGDTYGYTF. CDR3 DNA: TGTGCCAGCAGTTACGGGTCGGGGGACACCTATGGCTACACCTTC.